The T cell receptor (beta chain) described here comes from a study of cytomegalovirus exposure and HLA in healthy donors. V was trimmed by 0 bases and J by 8 bases, leaving 18 bases between them. Germline values: CDR1 LGHNA, CDR2 YSLEER. This CDR3 comprises 16 residues. The table came from immunoSEQ multiplex PCR; TCRdb's copy has only in-frame clones and leaves some out. The repertoire holds roughly 150,000 clones, with more than 75% as singletons. The sample comprised PBMCs. J is TRBJ2-3 and V is TRBV4-3; D remains unclear. This sequence originates from a man between 18 and 29 years old in good health and CMV-seronegative. This CDR3 is CASSQDPGSSSGTQYF. In DNA form, the CDR3 reads TGCGCCAGCAGCCAAGATCCGGGTTCCTCGTCCGGTACGCAGTATTTT.